This T cell receptor (beta chain) comes out of a study of blood T cell repertoires in COVID-19. Study-level information: From the United States, Italy and Spain came samples of acute and convalescent COVID-19.

This CDR3 is built from 18 residues. The V end lost 5 bases, the J end lost 2 bases, and 19 bases lay between the germline ends. Germline-derived CDR1 and CDR2 are MDHEN and SYDVKM. This table comes from immunoSEQ multiplex PCR, and its TCRdb copy is limited to in-frame clones, with some not included. The sample shows about 280,000 clones, about four fifths of them seen only once. The genes are TRBV28 and TRBJ1-6; possible D gene TRBD1, 6 bases. The clonotype was recovered from a woman aged 45 to 65 who had recovered from COVID-19. Material: peripheral blood. The CDR3 loop reads CASSPGWQGTAYNSPLHF. The CDR3 nucleotides read TGTGCCAGCAGTCCAGGGTGGCAGGGGACGGCCTATAATTCACCCCTCCACTTT.